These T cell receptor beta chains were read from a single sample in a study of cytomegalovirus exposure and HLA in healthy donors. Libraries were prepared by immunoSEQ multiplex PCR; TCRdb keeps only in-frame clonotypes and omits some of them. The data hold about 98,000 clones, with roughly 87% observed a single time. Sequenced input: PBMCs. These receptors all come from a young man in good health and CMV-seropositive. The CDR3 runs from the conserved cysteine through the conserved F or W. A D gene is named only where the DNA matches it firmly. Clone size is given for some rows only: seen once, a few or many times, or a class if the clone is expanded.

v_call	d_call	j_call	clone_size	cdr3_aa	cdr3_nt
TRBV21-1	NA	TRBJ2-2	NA	CASSIGLAGKVLNTGELFF	TGTGCCAGCAGCATTGGACTAGCGGGTAAGGTATTGAACACCGGGGAGCTGTTTTTT
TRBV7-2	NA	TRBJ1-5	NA	CASSIMTGINQPQHF	TGTGCCAGCAGCATAATGACAGGCATAAATCAGCCCCAGCATTTT
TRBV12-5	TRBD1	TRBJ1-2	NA	CASGLANRGFSYGYTF	TGTGCTAGTGGTTTGGCCAACAGGGGGTTTTCCTATGGCTACACCTTC
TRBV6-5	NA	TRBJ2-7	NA	CASSYSLPAYEQYF	TGTGCCAGCAGTTACTCTCTGCCAGCCTACGAGCAGTACTTC
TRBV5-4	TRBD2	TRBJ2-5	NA	CASSSGLAGEETQYF	TGTGCCAGCAGCTCGGGACTAGCGGGGGAGGAGACCCAGTACTTC
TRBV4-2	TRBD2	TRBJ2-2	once	CASSQDRLATGELFF	TGTGCCAGCAGCCAAGATCGACTAGCGACCGGGGAGCTGTTTTTT
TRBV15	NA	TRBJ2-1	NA	CATSRDRSENLNEQFF	TGTGCCACCAGCAGAGATCGAAGCGAGAATTTAAATGAGCAGTTCTTC
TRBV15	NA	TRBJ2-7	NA	CATSRAGITYEQYF	TGTGCCACCAGCAGGGCCGGGATTACCTACGAGCAGTACTTC
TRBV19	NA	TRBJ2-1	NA	CASSSLDRDYNEQFF	TGTGCCAGTAGTTCTTTGGACAGAGACTACAATGAGCAGTTCTTC
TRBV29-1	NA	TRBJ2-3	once	CSATDSFDTDTQYF	TGCAGCGCAACGGACAGTTTTGACACAGATACGCAGTATTTT
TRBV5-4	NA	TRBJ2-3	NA	CASSTQGLSTDTQYF	TGTGCCAGCAGCACGCAAGGACTTAGCACAGATACGCAGTATTTT
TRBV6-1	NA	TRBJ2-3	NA	CASSEPGGDTQYF	TGTGCCAGCAGTGAACCAGGTGGGGATACGCAGTATTTT
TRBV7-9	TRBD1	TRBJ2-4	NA	CASSPIQGDLAKNIQYF	TGTGCCAGCAGCCCGATTCAGGGGGATCTAGCCAAAAACATTCAGTACTTC
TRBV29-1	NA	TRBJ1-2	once	CSVESTGPNYGYTF	TGCAGCGTTGAGTCTACAGGGCCGAACTATGGCTACACCTTC
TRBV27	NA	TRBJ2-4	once	CASSLGAEAKNIQYF	TGTGCCAGCAGTTTAGGGGCTGAAGCCAAAAACATTCAGTACTTC
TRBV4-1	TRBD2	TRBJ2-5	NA	CASSHTSGTQYF	TGCGCCAGCAGCCACACTAGCGGGACCCAGTACTTC
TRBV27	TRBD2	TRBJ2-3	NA	CASSLYTGGTDTQYF	TGTGCCAGCAGTTTATACACCGGGGGGACAGATACGCAGTATTTT
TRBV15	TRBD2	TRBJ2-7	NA	CATSDGVAGAGGSYEQYF	TGTGCCACCAGCGACGGGGTCGCGGGAGCGGGAGGTTCATACGAGCAGTACTTC
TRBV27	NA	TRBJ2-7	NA	CASSYSSVRVEQYF	TGTGCCAGCAGTTATTCTAGCGTCCGGGTCGAGCAGTACTTC
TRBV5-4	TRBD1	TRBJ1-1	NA	CASSQGGPLNTEAFF	TGTGCCAGCAGCCAGGGGGGTCCCTTGAACACTGAAGCTTTCTTT
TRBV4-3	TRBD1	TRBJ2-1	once	CASSQVWIVSGTEIYNEQFF	TGCGCCAGCAGCCAAGTATGGATAGTTTCCGGGACAGAGATTTACAATGAGCAGTTCTTC
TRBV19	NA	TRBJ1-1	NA	CASSINRGETEAFF	TGTGCCAGTAGTATCAATCGGGGTGAGACTGAAGCTTTCTTT
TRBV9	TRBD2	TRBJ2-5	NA	CASSAGGLAVYQETQYF	TGTGCCAGCAGCGCGGGCGGCCTAGCGGTGTACCAAGAGACCCAGTACTTC
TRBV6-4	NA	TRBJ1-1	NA	CASSDWGRETEAFF	TGTGCCAGCAGTGACTGGGGGCGCGAAACTGAAGCTTTCTTT
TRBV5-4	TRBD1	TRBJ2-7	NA	CASSWDRGSF	TGTGCCAGCAGCTGGGACAGGGGGTCCTTC
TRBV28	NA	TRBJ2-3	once	CASSFGQIGTQYF	TGTGCCAGCAGTTTTGGGCAGATTGGTACGCAGTATTTT
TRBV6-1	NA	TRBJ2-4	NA	CASRETVAKNIQYF	TGTGCCAGCAGGGAGACAGTTGCCAAAAACATTCAGTACTTC
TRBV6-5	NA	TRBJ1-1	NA	CASSYSSQANTEAFF	TGTGCCAGCAGTTACTCATCCCAGGCGAACACTGAAGCTTTCTTT
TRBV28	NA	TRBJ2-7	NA	CASSLSTVSYEQYF	TGTGCCAGCAGTTTATCGACAGTTTCCTACGAGCAGTACTTC
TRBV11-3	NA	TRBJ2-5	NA	CASSRRTAQETQYF	TGTGCCAGCAGCCGAAGGACAGCCCAAGAGACCCAGTACTTC
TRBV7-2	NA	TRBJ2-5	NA	CASSLAQAETQYF	TGTGCCAGCAGCTTAGCGCAGGCAGAGACCCAGTACTTC
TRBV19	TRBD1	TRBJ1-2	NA	CASSILGTGRSNYGYTF	TGTGCCAGTAGTATCCTCGGGACAGGGAGGAGTAACTATGGCTACACCTTC
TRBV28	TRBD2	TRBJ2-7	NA	CASSFGGGSSYEQYF	TGTGCCAGCAGTTTTGGCGGGGGAAGCTCCTACGAGCAGTACTTC
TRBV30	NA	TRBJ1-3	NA	CAWILRGTEGNTIYF	TGTGCCTGGATCCTTCGCGGGACGGAAGGAAACACCATATATTTT
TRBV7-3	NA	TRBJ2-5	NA	CASSPRTGAQETQYF	TGTGCCAGCAGCCCCCGGACTGGCGCCCAAGAGACCCAGTACTTC
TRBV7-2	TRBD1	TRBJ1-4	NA	CASKSDREEKLFF	TGTGCCAGCAAGTCCGACAGGGAGGAAAAACTGTTTTTT
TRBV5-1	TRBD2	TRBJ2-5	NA	CASSLGAGGMETQYF	TGCGCCAGCAGCTTGGGAGCGGGGGGTATGGAGACCCAGTACTTC
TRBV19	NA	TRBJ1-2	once	CASSTGGSDYGYTF	TGTGCCAGTAGTACGGGGGGATCGGACTATGGCTACACCTTC
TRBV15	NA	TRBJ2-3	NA	CATSRDSGEDTQYF	TGTGCCACCAGCAGAGATTCCGGGGAGGATACGCAGTATTTT
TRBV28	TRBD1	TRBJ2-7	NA	CASSWTGDYEQYF	TGTGCCAGCAGTTGGACAGGGGACTACGAGCAGTACTTC
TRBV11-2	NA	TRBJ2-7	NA	CASSLGQGGTYEQYF	TGTGCCAGCAGCTTAGGACAGGGAGGTACCTACGAGCAGTACTTC
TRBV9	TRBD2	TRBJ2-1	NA	CASSDRGGYYNEQFF	TGTGCCAGCAGCGATCGGGGGGGCTACTACAATGAGCAGTTCTTC
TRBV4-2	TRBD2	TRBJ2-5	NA	CASSQEGRGGQETQYF	TGTGCCAGCAGCCAAGAGGGGCGGGGGGGCCAAGAGACCCAGTACTTC
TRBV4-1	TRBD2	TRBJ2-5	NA	CASSIAGGETQYF	TGCGCCAGCAGCATCGCGGGGGGGGAGACCCAGTACTTC
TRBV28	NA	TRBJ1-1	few	CASSLGTYEAFF	TGTGCCAGCAGTTTAGGCACATATGAAGCTTTCTTT
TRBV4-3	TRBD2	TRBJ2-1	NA	CASSQDPRASGGYNEQFF	TGCGCCAGCAGCCAAGATCCCCGGGCTAGCGGGGGATACAATGAGCAGTTCTTC
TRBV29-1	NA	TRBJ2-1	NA	CSVGRRYLYDEQFF	TGCAGCGTTGGCAGGAGGTACCTTTATGATGAGCAGTTCTTC
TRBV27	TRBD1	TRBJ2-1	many	CASSLDRGSYNEQFF	TGTGCCAGCAGTTTGGACAGGGGCTCCTACAATGAGCAGTTCTTC
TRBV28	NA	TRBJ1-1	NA	CASSTETNTEAFF	TGTGCCAGCAGTACAGAAACAAACACTGAAGCTTTCTTT
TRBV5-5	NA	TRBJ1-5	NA	CASSLEVGGNQPQHF	TGTGCCAGCAGCTTGGAAGTTGGAGGCAATCAGCCCCAGCATTTT
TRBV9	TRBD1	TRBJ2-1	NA	CASSVLTGADEQFF	TGTGCCAGCAGCGTTTTGACAGGGGCGGATGAGCAGTTCTTC
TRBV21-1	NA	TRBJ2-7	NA	CASSKVAGNEQYF	TGTGCCAGCAGCAAAGTGGCAGGTAACGAGCAGTACTTC
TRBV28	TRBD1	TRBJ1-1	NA	CASSLRQGVTEAFF	TGTGCCAGCAGTCTCCGACAGGGAGTGACTGAAGCTTTCTTT
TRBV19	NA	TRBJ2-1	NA	CASSRMSSYNEQFF	TGTGCCAGTAGCCGAATGAGCTCCTACAATGAGCAGTTCTTC
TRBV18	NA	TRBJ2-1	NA	CASSPIGTNYNEQFF	TGTGCCAGCTCACCAATTGGGACAAATTACAATGAGCAGTTCTTC